The clone carrying this T cell receptor beta chain has at least ten counts. TCRdb analysed the 5' RACE reads with MiXCR anew, one entry per CDR3 protein. The sample includes a few hundred thousand distinct CDR3 sequences, around 18% seen only once; the top ten take around 12%. V gave up 0 bases and J gave up 7 bases, with 6 bases separating them. Germline CDR1 and CDR2: LGHNA and YNFKEQ. The CDR3 extends over 13 amino acids. The record originates from a study of identical twins. The gene calls are TRBV4-2 and TRBJ1-4; possible D gene TRBD1, 5 bases. Sequencing input: naive T cells sorted from blood. The TCR sequence derives from a man over 45 in good health. CDR3 nucleotides: TGTGCCAGCAGCCAAGAAGGGGCTGAAAAACTGTTTTTT. Amino acids: CASSQEGAEKLFF.